The clone carrying this T cell receptor (beta chain) has ten or more counts. Its antigen is unknown. This entry comes from a study of early T cells in non-severe SARS-CoV-2 infection. Background on the study: Sequencing of unsorted whole blood was done on bulk RNA, leaving chains unpaired. Study outcomes and limitations: Matches to VDJdb favored anti-spike CD8 responses and missed private and CD4 specificities.

Individual cDNA molecules received unique molecular identifiers. TCRdb passed the 5' RACE reads through MiXCR, listing each CDR3 protein once. The table lists around 53,000 distinct CDR3 sequences, about 7.8% of them singletons, with 5.8% in the top ten. Germline lookup yields CDR1 SGHRS and CDR2 YFSETQ. V dropped 0 bases and J dropped 8 bases, with 14 bases sitting between them. The CDR3 length is 15 residues. The V and J genes are TRBV5-1 and TRBJ1-4; D is ambiguous. This receptor was taken from an adult who was a healthcare worker with PCR-confirmed SARS-CoV-2 infection or an uninfected control (not recorded which). The sequencing sample was made of whole blood. CDR3 nucleotides: TGCGCCAGCAGCTTGGCCAAAGGGAAAGGGGAAAAACTGTTTTTT. Translation: CASSLAKGKGEKLFF.